The 2 T cell receptor beta chains given below trace back to one sample, sequenced in a study of neurological immune-mediated disorders. TCRdb called the 5' RACE reads again in MiXCR, with one record for every CDR3 protein. The sample lists some 47,000 distinct CDR3 sequences, 16% seen once, with 4% to 5.5% in the top ten. The specimen sequenced was PBMCs. These receptors were taken from a man aged 60-69 years in good health.

In its sample, this clonotype was seen many times. V usage is TRBV6-5 and J usage is TRBJ2-5; 10 nucleotides line up with TRBD2. Germline assignment: CDR1 MNHEY and CDR2 SVGAGI. The CDR3 covers 15 residues. The trim removed 5 bases at V and 5 bases at J, leaving 8 bases unmatched. CDR3 DNA: TGTGCCAGCAGTGCGAGCGGGAGGGCCGGGGAGACCCAGTACTTC. It yields the protein CASSASGRAGETQYF.

This clonotype came up many times. The V call is TRBV5-5, the J call TRBJ2-1; 10 bases agree with TRBD2. The CDR3 is 15 residues long. Germline-derived CDR1 and CDR2 are SGHKS and YYEKEE (reference sequence). Trimming cost V 4 bases and J 8 bases; bases outside gene matches: 9. The CDR3 sequence: CASSPTSGVVDEQFF. For the CDR3, the DNA is TGTGCCAGCAGCCCTACTAGCGGGGTTGTCGATGAGCAGTTCTTC.